This T cell receptor beta chain was captured by sequencing in a study of blood T cells in healthy people across ages. Alongside a J-beta primer mix, a sample-barcoded 5' primer served in a second PCR lasting about 7 to 11 cycles. Sequencing of every sample gave 2.5 million or more CDR3-containing paired-end reads. Using its own MiXCR run on the 5' RACE reads, TCRdb lists one record per CDR3 protein. The repertoire consists of hundreds of thousands of distinct CDR3 sequences, with roughly 25% occurring once and the leading ten covering more than 8.5%. Findings of the study overall: PBMCs left unsorted prevented a conclusive naive versus antigen-experienced comparison. Any changes in expanded clonotypes were possibly confounded, as donor CMV status remained unknown.

Notes on this clonotype: Its target is not known.

V lost 5 bases and J lost 7, with 18 bases in between. Germline V gives CDR1 LGHDT, CDR2 YNNKEL (reference sequence). The CDR3 has 15 residues. The same data also contributed to another study, on T cells of mothers and their children. From that paper: Study donors consisted of a few healthy Caucasian mothers and their six children.

Sequencing input: blood. The V and J genes are TRBV3-1 and TRBJ2-1, with D perhaps matching TRBD2 (6 bases). The clonotype comes from a boy between 10 and 17 years old in good health. This CDR3 is CASSNPGLNVNEQFF. The CDR3 DNA sequence: TGTGCCAGCAGCAATCCGGGACTTAACGTAAATGAGCAGTTCTTC.